This T cell receptor beta chain originates from a study of cytomegalovirus exposure and HLA in healthy donors. The study ran its PCR with 60 Vbeta and 13 Jbeta primers. Data came from immunoSEQ multiplex PCR; TCRdb stores just in-frame clones and leaves some out. Of over 200,000 clones in the sample, 70% to 80% were seen once. There are 16 residues in the CDR3. The junction had 11 bases not matched to a gene; V was cut back by 6 bases and J by 4 bases. CDR1 and CDR2 (germline): SGHRS, YFSETQ. The specimen sequenced was PBMCs. This sequence joins TRBV5-1 and TRBJ2-5, with 11 bases aligning to TRBD1. The sequence was collected from a woman aged 60 to 75 in good health and CMV-seropositive. The CDR3 DNA is TGCGCCAGCACTCAGGCCGGGACAGGGGGAGGAGAGACCCAGTACTTC. Amino acids: CASTQAGTGGGETQYF.